The next 18 T cell receptor beta chains were all read from a single sample in a study of T cells in localized non-small cell lung cancer. Measured with immunoSEQ multiplex PCR; TCRdb has only the in-frame clones, and not every one. There are about 18,000 clones in the sample; roughly nine tenths occur only once, and approximately 2.7% lies in the top ten. Sample: peripheral blood, taken before any cancer treatment. Receptors originate from a woman aged 35 to 70 with stage I lung adenocarcinoma.

The CDR3 DNA sequence: TGTGCCACCAGCAGAGACCAGGGTGAAAAACTGTTTTTT. Protein product: CATSRDQGEKLFF. The chain has TRBV15 and TRBJ1-4; D is possibly TRBD1 (5 bases). This CDR3 contains 13 residues. V was trimmed by 0 bases and J by 7 bases, leaving 6 bases between them. Germline V gene data show CDR1 as LNHNV and CDR2 as YYDKDF (reference sequence).

CDR3 residues: CASSRGGTEYQPQHF. The DNA of the CDR3 is TGTGCCAGCAGTAGAGGGGGGACAGAGTATCAGCCCCAGCATTTT. V and J are TRBV2 and TRBJ1-5; 7 positions agree with TRBD1. There are 15 residues in the CDR3. Germline V CDR1 and CDR2: SNHLY, FYNNEI. With 5 bases clipped from V and 5 bases from J, the junction kept 9 bases outside the gene matches.

The J gene is TRBJ1-4, the V gene TRBV5-8, with 8 positions matching TRBD1. Germline V gives CDR1 SGHTS, CDR2 YDEGEE. V was pared by 4 bases and J by 7 bases, with 6 bases of the junction left unmatched. The CDR3 consists of 14 residues. The CDR3 nucleotides are TGTGCCAGCAGCCCAGGGGGCGGGAGTGAAAAACTGTTTTTT. This encodes CASSPGGGSEKLFF.

This chain connects TRBV2 to TRBJ2-5; the D is unclear. The CDR3 runs 15 residues. The germline V and J ends were trimmed by 4 bases and 2 bases, with 14 bases remaining between them. Germline-derived CDR1 and CDR2 are SNHLY and FYNNEI. CDR3 nucleotides: TGTGCCAGCAGTGGCCTCTCGTCCCCTCAAGAGACCCAGTACTTC. Translation gives CASSGLSSPQETQYF.

This chain joins TRBV7-2 and TRBJ2-1; TRBD2 matches at 7 bases. There are 17 residues in the CDR3. Germline lookup yields CDR1 SGHTA and CDR2 FQGNSA. V lost 4 bases to trimming and J lost 4 bases; unmatched junction nucleotides: 13. As DNA, the CDR3 is TGTGCCAGCAGCTCCCGGGACTACCCGAATGGGTACAATGAGCAGTTCTTC. Protein product: CASSSRDYPNGYNEQFF. The variable domain in full, with the rest retrieved from reference TRBV7-2 and TRBJ2-1, is GAGVSQSPSNKVTEKGKDVELRCDPISGHTALYWYRQSLGQGLEFLIYFQGNSAPDKSGLPSDRFSAERTGGSVSTLTIQRTQQEDSAVYLCASSSRDYPNGYNEQFFGPGTRLTVL.

The gene calls are TRBV14 and TRBJ1-4, with 10 bases matching TRBD1. Trimming cost V 1 base and J 5 bases; bases outside gene matches: 7. The germline V gene has CDR1 SGHDN and CDR2 FVKESK. This CDR3 has 17 residues. As DNA, the CDR3 is TGTGCCAGCAGCCAAGCCCGGACAGGGGGACGGAATGAAAAACTGTTTTTT. It encodes CASSQARTGGRNEKLFF.

The chain employs TRBV11-1 and TRBJ1-2; D perhaps matches TRBD1 (5 bases). The CDR3 extends over 13 amino acids. V dropped 5 bases and J dropped 4 bases, with 11 bases sitting between them. Per germline, CDR1 SGHAT and CDR2 FQDESV (reference sequence). CDR3 region: CASSPGGAYGYTF. DNA for the CDR3: TGTGCCAGCAGCCCTGGGGGAGCCTATGGCTACACCTTC.

V is TRBV2 and J is TRBJ2-1, with D tentatively TRBD1 (5 bases). Germline V lookup: CDR1 SNHLY, CDR2 FYNNEI. The CDR3 consists of 14 residues. V lost 7 bases and J 0 bases, leaving 10 bases between the germline ends. DNA for the CDR3: TGTGCCAGCAATAGGGGTCGCTCCTACAATGAGCAGTTCTTC. Translating gives CASNRGRSYNEQFF.

This clone turned up a few times. The genes are TRBV7-6 and TRBJ2-7; TRBD2 is a possible D gene (6 bases). Trimming stripped 1 base from V and 0 bases from J, with 10 bases between. The length of the CDR3 is 15 residues. Germline CDR1 is SGHVS and CDR2 is FNYEAQ. The CDR3 region has the DNA TGTGCCAGCAGCTTAGGTGACGGGAGCTCCTACGAGCAGTACTTC. Its translation: CASSLGDGSSYEQYF. Supplemented by reference TRBV7-6 and TRBJ2-7, the full variable domain reads GAGVSQSPRYKVTKRGQDVALRCDPISGHVSLYWYRQALGQGPEFLTYFNYEAQQDKSGLPNDRFSAERPEGSISTLTIQRTEQRDSAMYRCASSLGDGSSYEQYFGPGTRLTVT.

The chain has TRBV15 and TRBJ2-2; D uncertain. V dropped 0 bases and J dropped 6 bases, with 17 bases sitting between them. The CDR3 has 17 residues. Germline V lookup: CDR1 LNHNV, CDR2 YYDKDF (reference sequence). DNA of the CDR3: TGTGCCACCAGCAGAGATAAAGGCCAGCCCCGGGCCGGGGAGCTGTTTTTT. It specifies CATSRDKGQPRAGELFF.

The J gene is TRBJ1-2, the V gene TRBV4-1; D is ambiguous. Germline values: CDR1 MGHRA, CDR2 YSYEKL. Trimming shortened V by 4 bases and J by 4 bases, and 13 bases separated the two germline ends. The length of the CDR3 is 14 residues. The CDR3 coding sequence is TGCGCCAGCAGCCCCCGCGGCGGCCCCTATGGCTACACCTTC. Its protein product is CASSPRGGPYGYTF.

The chain combines TRBV7-2 with TRBJ2-3; 9 nucleotides align to TRBD2. Germline-derived CDR1 and CDR2 are SGHTA and FQGNSA. The V gene end was trimmed by 5 bases and the J gene end by 5 bases; junction bases not matched to a gene: 8. CDR3 size: 15 residues. The CDR3 protein is CASSISGSAQDTQYF. The CDR3 DNA follows: TGTGCCAGCAGCATTAGCGGGAGTGCACAAGATACGCAGTATTTT.

V usage is TRBV5-6 and J usage is TRBJ1-6; the D is unclear. Germline CDR1 and CDR2: SGHDT and YYEEEE. This CDR3 is built from 12 residues. Trimming left V 2 bases short and J 8 bases short, with 5 bases between. The chain's CDR3 is CASSFSHSPLHF. The DNA of the CDR3 is TGTGCCAGCAGCTTTTCCCATTCACCCCTCCACTTT.

The chain recombines TRBV5-1 with TRBJ2-5; a possible D gene is TRBD2 (6 bases). The CDR3 has 13 amino acids. The germline CDR1 and CDR2 sequences are SGHRS and YFSETQ. Between the trimmed V and J ends, which lost 0 bases and 3 bases, there was a span of 6 bases. In DNA, the CDR3 is TGCGCCAGCAGCTTGGCTAGCGAAGAGACCCAGTACTTC. Translation gives CASSLASEETQYF.

This sequence joins TRBV6-6 and TRBJ2-1; 8 nucleotides match TRBD2. Trimming at V came to 2 bases and at J to 4 bases, leaving 4 bases not matched to a gene. This CDR3 contains 15 residues. The V gene's germline CDR1 is MNHNY and CDR2 SVGAGI (reference sequence). The CDR3 sequence is CASSYGSGSYNEQFF. In DNA form, the CDR3 reads TGTGCCAGCAGTTACGGAAGCGGGAGTTACAATGAGCAGTTCTTC.

The chain joins TRBV7-2 to TRBJ2-7, with 11 nucleotides matching TRBD1. V lost 4 bases to trimming and J lost 6 bases; unmatched junction nucleotides: 2. The CDR3 loop spans 13 amino acids. Germline V CDR1 and CDR2: SGHTA, FQGNSA. The CDR3 nucleotides read TGTGCCAGCAGCTGGGGACAGGGGGGCGAGCAGTACTTC. Translating it yields CASSWGQGGEQYF.

The chain uses TRBV27 and TRBJ2-1; TRBD1 or TRBD2 may be the D gene (5 bases each). The ends were cut back, 0 bases at V and 2 bases at J, with 11 bases in the middle. This CDR3 region has 16 residues. The V gene's germline CDR1 is MNHEY and CDR2 SMNVEV (reference sequence). The CDR3 is CASSLSGTAAYNEQFF. The DNA for the CDR3 is TGTGCCAGCAGTTTATCGGGGACGGCAGCCTACAATGAGCAGTTCTTC.

The chain couples TRBV28 to TRBJ2-2; 7 nucleotides line up with TRBD2. Trimming cost V 3 bases and J 7 bases; bases outside gene matches: 5. This CDR3 has 14 residues. Germline V gene lookup returns CDR1 MDHEN and CDR2 SYDVKM. CDR3 bases: TGTGCCAGCAGTTTCCCTAGCGGTGGCGGGGAGCTGTTTTTT. Translation: CASSFPSGGGELFF.